A selection of T cell receptor beta chains follows, all from one sample in a study of blood T cells in healthy people across ages. TCRdb passed the 5' RACE reads through MiXCR, listing each CDR3 protein once. Seen here are around 1.5 million distinct CDR3 sequences, 40% to 50% observed once, and the top ten hold roughly 7.9%. Sequencing was performed on blood. These receptors originate from a woman aged 18-29 years in good health. The CDR3 runs from the conserved cysteine through the conserved F or W. The D gene is left open where the match is weak. Rows give clone size only sometimes, using once, few, many, or a class for an expanded clone.

-	TRBV25-1	TRBJ1-2	14	-	TGTGCCAGCAGTGAATTTGGCAGGGAAGCTTGCTACACCTTC	CASSEFGREACYTF
-	TRBV6-2/TRBV6-3	TRBJ1-5	14	-	TGTGCCAGCAGCCCGGACAGCCGACATCAGCCCCAGCATTTT	CASSPDSRHQPQHF
-	TRBV28	TRBJ1-5	14	TRBD1	TGTGCCAGCAGGCTACAGGGGTGGGATCAGCCCCAGCATTTT	CASRLQGWDQPQHF
-	TRBV6-4	TRBJ2-4	15	TRBD1	TGTGCCAGCAGTGAGGGACAGGGGGGAAAAAACATTCAGTACTTC	CASSEGQGGKNIQYF
-	TRBV20-1	TRBJ2-5	14	-	TGCAGTGCTTTCTGGTCCGGGGTTAAAGAGACCCAGTACTTC	CSAFWSGVKETQYF
-	TRBV20-1	TRBJ2-5	20	-	TGCAGTGCTAGAGATTTGCTTATCAGCGGGATAGGGGGTAGGCAAGAGACCCAGTACTTC	CSARDLLISGIGGRQETQYF
-	TRBV4-2	TRBJ2-4	15	TRBD2	TGTGCCAGCAGCCTCCGTGAGACTAGCGAGGACATTCAGTACTTC	CASSLRETSEDIQYF
-	TRBV6-2/TRBV6-3	TRBJ1-5	16	-	TGTGCCAGCAGTTACTCGGGCAGGGGCAGCAATCAGCCCCAGCATTTT	CASSYSGRGSNQPQHF
-	TRBV5-1	TRBJ2-7	16	-	TGCGCCAGCAGCGCCGGGGGTACGGGTCGCTCCTACGAGCAGTACTTC	CASSAGGTGRSYEQYF
-	TRBV24-1	TRBJ2-2	16	TRBD1	TGTGCCACCAGTGATCCAGGGACAGGTTATGCCGGGGAGCTGTTTTTT	CATSDPGTGYAGELFF
-	TRBV9	TRBJ2-5	16	TRBD2	TGTGCCAGCAGCCCCCCGGGACTAGTGGATTACAATGAGCAGTACTTC	CASSPPGLVDYNEQYF
few	TRBV6-1	TRBJ2-7	16	TRBD2	TGTGCCAGCAGTACGGAGTTAGCGGGAGGAACCTACGAGCAGTACTTC	CASSTELAGGTYEQYF
few	TRBV10-3	TRBJ2-1	17	TRBD2	TGTGCCATCAGTGAGAGGGGGGCTAGCGGGAGTGGGAATGAGCAGTTCTTC	CAISERGASGSGNEQFF
few	TRBV5-5	TRBJ2-1	18	TRBD2	TGTGCCAGCAGCAGGACGGGAATAGCGGGGGCGAGTTACAATGAGCAGTTCTTC	CASSRTGIAGASYNEQFF
-	TRBV6-5	TRBJ1-5	14	-	TGTGCCAGCAGTTACTCGGCGGGGTATCAGCCCCAGCATTTT	CASSYSAGYQPQHF
-	TRBV30	TRBJ2-3	15	TRBD2	TGTGCCTGGACGGGGACTAGCGGTCGCCTGGATACGCAGTATTTT	CAWTGTSGRLDTQYF
-	TRBV20-1	TRBJ2-3	15	-	TGCAGTGCTAGTAAGAGCGGGGACAACACAGATACGCAGTATTTT	CSASKSGDNTDTQYF
-	TRBV4-1	TRBJ2-5	14	TRBD2	TGCGCCAGCAGCGGGACTAGCGGGAGTAATGAGCAGTACTTC	CASSGTSGSNEQYF
few	TRBV20-1	TRBJ1-4	13	TRBD1	TGCAGTGCTAGCCCGGGACAGGGTGAAAAACTGTTTTTT	CSASPGQGEKLFF
few	TRBV9	TRBJ2-5	14	-	TGTGCCAGCAGCGTTTCAGGGTCGGGAGAGACCCAGTACTTC	CASSVSGSGETQYF
few	TRBV29-1	TRBJ1-2	14	-	TGCGGGGTTGGAAGTGTGGAAAAAATCTATGGCTACACCTTC	CGVGSVEKIYGYTF
-	TRBV5-1	TRBJ2-5	15	TRBD2	TGCGCCAGCAGCTGGGGACTAGCGGTGCACAATGAGCAGTACTTC	CASSWGLAVHNEQYF
-	TRBV6-1	TRBJ1-2	14	-	TGTGCCAGCAGTGAATCAGGAGGGAGGAACGGCTACACCTTC	CASSESGGRNGYTF
-	TRBV5-6	TRBJ1-6	12	-	TGTGCCAGCAGCGACAGGTTTGGGCCCCTCCACTTT	CASSDRFGPLHF
few	TRBV11-2	TRBJ2-7	18	-	TGTGCCAGCAGCTTTTCTGTTTTGGGGACACCGAGCTCCTACGAGCAGTACTTC	CASSFSVLGTPSSYEQYF
-	TRBV7-2	TRBJ2-7	13	-	TGTGCCAGCAGCTTATTAACCCCGTCCGAGCAGTACTTC	CASSLLTPSEQYF
once	TRBV20-1	TRBJ2-7	14	TRBD1	TGCAGTGCTGCAGCCGGGGACAGTTCCTACGAGCAGTACTTC	CSAAAGDSSYEQYF
-	TRBV5-6	TRBJ2-7	16	TRBD2	TGTGCCAGCAGCCCTGGACTAGCGGGAGTTACCCGCGAGCAGTACTTC	CASSPGLAGVTREQYF
few	TRBV6-6	TRBJ2-4	15	-	TGTGCCAGCAGTCTAAGGCAGGGAGCCAAAAACATTCAGTACTTC	CASSLRQGAKNIQYF
once	TRBV3-1	TRBJ2-1	16	-	TGTGCCAGCAGCCAAGATCCCTCTAGCACCTACAATGAGCAGTTCTTC	CASSQDPSSTYNEQFF
-	TRBV10-3	TRBJ2-5	17	TRBD2	TGTGCCATCAGTGTTCCTAGCGGGAGGGCCGAGAGGAATGAGCAGTACTTC	CAISVPSGRAERNEQYF
few	TRBV12-3/TRBV12-4	TRBJ2-3	15	-	TGTGCCAGCAGCCCGTCTTGGTGGAACTCAGATACGCAGTATTTT	CASSPSWWNSDTQYF
-	TRBV20-1	TRBJ2-3	14	TRBD1	TGCAGTCCCGCGGGACAGGGGGTATCAGATACGCAGTATTTT	CSPAGQGVSDTQYF
-	TRBV6-1	TRBJ1-2	16	-	TGTGCCAGCAGTTCATCCGGACAGCTAGCTAACTATGGCTACACCTTC	CASSSSGQLANYGYTF
many	TRBV6-5	TRBJ2-1	12	-	TGTGCCAGCAGGGACTGGTACAATGAGCAGTTCTTC	CASRDWYNEQFF
-	TRBV6-1	TRBJ2-3	15	-	TGTGCCAGCAATGTGTCACAGGGCCTCACAGATACGCAGTATTTT	CASNVSQGLTDTQYF
-	TRBV12-3/TRBV12-4	TRBJ1-6	16	-	TGTGCCAGCAGTTTGGGGGGCGGGTGGGTGAATTCACCCCTCCACTTT	CASSLGGGWVNSPLHF
-	TRBV4-1	TRBJ1-1	12	-	TGCGCCAGCAGTCACCCGACCACTGAAGCTTTCTTT	CASSHPTTEAFF
few	TRBV12-3/TRBV12-4	TRBJ2-6	16	-	TGTGCCAGCAGTTTGACGGGGATGAGTGGGGCCAACGTCCTGACTTTC	CASSLTGMSGANVLTF
few	TRBV4-1	TRBJ1-2	17	-	TGCGCCAGCAGCCAAGATCCGGGGGCCGAAGCTAACTATGGCTACACCTTC	CASSQDPGAEANYGYTF
-	TRBV9	TRBJ2-2	13	-	TGTGCCAGCAGCGTAGAGGTTGGCGGGGAGCTGTTTTTT	CASSVEVGGELFF
-	TRBV6-1	TRBJ1-1	14	TRBD1	TGTGCCAGCAGGACAGGGACTCTTCCCACTGAAGCTTTCTTT	CASRTGTLPTEAFF
-	TRBV4-1	TRBJ2-3	18	TRBD2	TGCGCCAGCAGCCAAGATAGTATCACTAGCGGGGGAACAGATACGCAGTATTTT	CASSQDSITSGGTDTQYF
-	TRBV11-3	TRBJ2-1	15	-	TGTGCCAGCAGCATCGGACAGGGAGGGTACAATGAGCAGTTCTTC	CASSIGQGGYNEQFF
-	TRBV20-1	TRBJ2-7	13	-	TGCAGTGCTGTGGGGCAGAATAACTACGAGCAGTACTTC	CSAVGQNNYEQYF